This T cell receptor beta chain was captured in a study of brain T cells in children with intractable seizures. The study, taken as a whole, reports: Absence of clones before surgery may stem from lower sequencing depth.

Indicated time point: blood from clinic visit 5 months post-surgery; TSC patient then seizure free. Only cases whose brain tissue showed the highest T cell transcript signatures were sequenced. Details on this clone: Its specificity is not known.

V was trimmed by 2 bases and J by 3 bases, leaving 13 bases between them. CDR1 is SGHTA, CDR2 FQGTGA, per germline. The CDR3 sequence is 15 residues long. TCRdb's copy holds only in-frame clones and misses some; the assay was immunoSEQ multiplex PCR. The table records 300,000 to 400,000 clones, roughly 92% of them present only once. The clonotype comes from a boy under three years old with tuberous sclerosis and intractable seizures. The chain combines TRBV7-3 with TRBJ1-2, with a tentative D call TRBD1 (5 bases). Sample: peripheral blood, taken roughly 5 months after surgery. DNA for the CDR3: TGTGCCAGCAGCTTACGTCCAGGAGGGGACTATGGCTACACCTTC. Translating gives CASSLRPGGDYGYTF. The full variable domain, completed using reference TRBV7-3 and TRBJ1-2, is GAGVSQTPSNKVTEKGKYVELRCDPISGHTALYWYRQSLGQGPEFLIYFQGTGAADDSGLPNDRFFAVRPEGSVSTLKIQRTERGDSAVYLCASSLRPGGDYGYTFGSGTRLTVV.